These 27 T cell receptor beta chains share one sample of origin, sequenced in a study of blood T cell repertoires in COVID-19. The assay was immunoSEQ multiplex PCR, and TCRdb's table has in-frame clones only and misses some. The sample holds about 220,000 clones; around 82% are singletons and the top ten take approximately 2.9%. The sequencing input was peripheral blood. All receptors come from a woman aged 25 to 39 who had recovered from COVID-19.

V gene TRBV15 combines with J gene TRBJ1-3; D may be TRBD1 (6 bases). The germline gives CDR1 LNHNV, CDR2 YYDKDF (reference sequence). CDR3 length equals 14 residues. The V gene lost 0 bases and the J gene lost 3 bases, with 6 bases spanning the gap. The CDR3 loop is CATSRDRGGNTIYF. CDR3 nucleotide sequence: TGTGCCACCAGCAGAGACAGGGGTGGAAACACCATATATTTT. The full variable domain, completed using reference TRBV15 and TRBJ1-3, is DAMVIQNPRYQVTQFGKPVTLSCSQTLNHNVMYWYQQKSSQAPKLLFHYYDKDFNNEADTPDNFQSRRPNTSFCFLDIRSPGLGDTAMYLCATSRDRGGNTIYFGEGSWLTVV.

The chain combines TRBV9 with TRBJ1-3, with D tentatively TRBD1 (5 bases). Trimming stripped 0 bases from V and 0 bases from J, with 10 bases between. CDR3 length equals 16 residues. Germline-derived CDR1 and CDR2 are SGDLS and YYNGEE. The DNA of the CDR3 is TGTGCCAGCAGCGTAGGGGGCCTAAACTCTGGAAACACCATATATTTT. Residues: CASSVGGLNSGNTIYF.

The chain is built from TRBV2 and TRBJ1-5; 10 bases fit TRBD1. The ends lost 6 bases at V and 3 bases at J; junction bases unmatched: 2. The CDR3 has 14 amino acids. CDR1 and CDR2 (germline): SNHLY, FYNNEI. The DNA for the CDR3 is TGTGCCAGCAGGGGACAGGGGAACAATCAGCCCCAGCATTTT. Translation: CASRGQGNNQPQHF.

The chain recombines TRBV13 with TRBJ2-7; 10 bases are a match to TRBD2. The CDR3 sequence is 15 residues long. The V gene end was trimmed by 5 bases and the J gene end by 7 bases; junction bases not matched to a gene: 11. Germline-derived CDR1 and CDR2 are PRHDT and FYEKMQ (reference sequence). The CDR3 sequence is CASSAAGGPRGEQYF. CDR3 nucleotides: TGTGCCAGCAGCGCAGCGGGAGGGCCCAGGGGGGAGCAGTACTTC. The full variable domain, completed using reference TRBV13 and TRBJ2-7, is AAGVIQSPRHLIKEKRETATLKCYPIPRHDTVYWYQQGPGQDPQFLISFYEKMQSDKGSIPDRFSAQQFSDYHSELNMSSLELGDSALYFCASSAAGGPRGEQYFGPGTRLTVT.

The chain combines TRBV5-8 with TRBJ1-5; 10 nucleotides match TRBD1. Germline V lookup: CDR1 SGHTS, CDR2 YDEGEE. V gave up 4 bases and J gave up 1 base; unmatched junction bases: 2. CDR3 size: 15 residues. The CDR3 region is CASSPDRGSNQPQHF. The CDR3 nucleotides are TGTGCCAGCAGCCCGGACAGGGGGAGCAATCAGCCCCAGCATTTT.

V gene TRBV7-2 combines with J gene TRBJ2-7; 8 bases agree with TRBD2. The CDR3 loop spans 14 amino acids. CDR1 and CDR2 from the germline V gene are SGHTA and FQGNSA. After removal of 6 bases from V and 3 bases from J, the junction contained 7 bases not matched to a gene. CDR3 nucleotides: TGTGCCAGCAGTCCGGACGGGACTAGCTACGAGCAGTACTTC. It yields the protein CASSPDGTSYEQYF.

The chain has TRBV21-1 and TRBJ2-5; the D call in the table, TRBD1, was not verified against the DNA. TRBV21-1 is tagged as a pseudogene. The CDR3 has 18 residues. The CDR3 protein is CASSKERTGVVFQETQYF. CDR3 in DNA: TGTGCCAGCAGCAAAGAGCGGACAGGGGTCGTCTTCCAAGAGACCCAGTACTTC.

The DNA of the CDR3 is TGTGCCTGGAAACGAGGGCTAGCGGGTCGGATGGGAGATACGCAGTATTTT. This translates into CAWKRGLAGRMGDTQYF. The V and J genes are TRBV30 and TRBJ2-3; TRBD2 aligns across 8 bases. The CDR3 is 17 amino acids. With 4 bases clipped from V and 5 bases from J, the junction kept 17 bases outside the gene matches. Germline V gene lookup returns CDR1 GTSNPN and CDR2 SVGIG (reference sequence).

The V and J genes are TRBV19 and TRBJ2-3; 9 nucleotides match TRBD1. Germline CDR1 and CDR2: LNHDA and SQIVND (reference sequence). With 4 bases clipped from V and 7 bases from J, the junction kept 9 bases outside the gene matches. This CDR3 region has 15 residues. This CDR3 reads CASSTWTGAANTQYF. The CDR3 DNA is TGTGCCAGTAGTACCTGGACAGGGGCGGCTAATACGCAGTATTTT.

This rearrangement joins TRBV5-5 to TRBJ1-2; TRBD1 matches at 8 bases. The CDR3 is 14 residues long. Trimming took 3 bases from V and 8 from J; bases not matched to a gene: 9. In germline, CDR1 is SGHKS, CDR2 YYEKEE (reference sequence). CDR3 protein: CASSSSGGSMGYTF. CDR3 in DNA: TGTGCCAGCAGCTCTTCAGGGGGCTCTATGGGCTACACCTTC.

The rearrangement links TRBV5-4 to TRBJ2-3; 10 bases match TRBD2. Germline V CDR1 and CDR2: SGHNT, YYREEE (reference sequence). V lost 3 bases to trimming and J lost 0 bases; unmatched junction nucleotides: 4. This CDR3 has 16 residues. The CDR3 sequence: CASSSRTSGSTDTQYF. The CDR3 DNA follows: TGTGCCAGCAGCTCCCGGACTAGCGGTAGCACAGATACGCAGTATTTT.

The chain couples TRBV3-1 (or the pseudogene TRBV3-2) to TRBJ2-5; 12 nucleotides match TRBD2. CDR3 length: 16 residues. Germline V gives CDR1 LGHDT, CDR2 YNNKEL (reference sequence). With 3 bases clipped from V and 1 base from J, the junction kept 3 bases outside the gene matches. The chain's CDR3 is CASSHRLAGVQETQYF. CDR3 nucleotides: TGTGCCAGCAGCCACCGACTAGCGGGGGTCCAAGAGACCCAGTACTTC.

The J gene is TRBJ1-2, the V gene TRBV6-2 or TRBV6-3; 10 nucleotides line up with TRBD1. Germline trimming cut 0 bases from V and 0 bases from J; bases unmatched to any gene: 7. CDR1 is MNHEY, CDR2 SVGEGT, per germline. The CDR3 length is 18 residues. The CDR3 DNA is TGTGCCAGCAGTTACTCGTACGGGACAGGGGCTTCTAACTATGGCTACACCTTC. Encoded protein: CASSYSYGTGASNYGYTF.

This clone was recorded a few times. The chain recombines TRBV18 with TRBJ2-1; a possible D gene is TRBD1 (6 bases). Germline assignment: CDR1 KGHSH and CDR2 LQKENI. The CDR3 is 13 amino acids. Trimming removed 5 bases from V and 12 bases from J, with 17 bases in between. The CDR3 nucleotides are TGTGCCAGCTCATCCAACAGGGTTTTAGGGCAGTTCTTC. Its protein product is CASSSNRVLGQFF.

The chain is built from TRBV13 and TRBJ2-7, with 7 bases identical to TRBD1. The trim removed 3 bases at V and 2 bases at J, leaving 10 bases unmatched. The CDR3 totals 16 residues. Per the germline V gene, CDR1 is PRHDT and CDR2 is FYEKMQ (reference sequence). In DNA, the CDR3 is TGTGCCAGCAGCTTCTTACAGGGGATTTCGGCCTACGAGCAGTACTTC. Its translation is CASSFLQGISAYEQYF. The whole variable domain, filled in from reference TRBV13 and TRBJ2-7, reads AAGVIQSPRHLIKEKRETATLKCYPIPRHDTVYWYQQGPGQDPQFLISFYEKMQSDKGSIPDRFSAQQFSDYHSELNMSSLELGDSALYFCASSFLQGISAYEQYFGPGTRLTVT.

The chain recombines TRBV7-2 with TRBJ2-7; 9 positions match TRBD2. V dropped 8 bases and J dropped 4; count of bases not matched to a gene: 12. The germline CDR1 and CDR2 sequences are SGHTA and FQGNSA. The CDR3 is made up of 15 amino acids. This CDR3 is CASGDGASGTYEQYF. The CDR3 bases are TGTGCCAGCGGGGATGGCGCTAGCGGGACATACGAGCAGTACTTC.

The CDR3 region is CASSNDRFAFF. The CDR3 region has the DNA TGTGCCAGCAGTAACGACAGGTTTGCTTTCTTT. This sequence joins TRBV2 and TRBJ1-1, with D perhaps TRBD1 (6 bases). The CDR3 runs to 11 residues. V was pared by 5 bases and J by 11 bases, with 12 bases between. The germline gives CDR1 SNHLY, CDR2 FYNNEI.

This chain uses TRBV27 with TRBJ2-1; 10 nucleotides match TRBD1. In germline, CDR1 is MNHEY, CDR2 SMNVEV (reference sequence). The trim removed 6 bases at V and 5 bases at J, leaving 4 bases unmatched. This CDR3 is built from 14 residues. This CDR3 reads CASRGQGPHNEQFF. CDR3 sequence (DNA): TGTGCCAGCAGGGGACAGGGGCCCCACAATGAGCAGTTCTTC.

The V and J genes are TRBV20-1 and TRBJ1-1; TRBD1 might be the D (5 bases). Germline assignment: CDR1 DFQATT and CDR2 SNEGSKA (reference sequence). The CDR3 is made up of 11 amino acids. CDR3 protein: CRATGNTEAFF. The DNA of the CDR3 is TGCAGAGCCACAGGGAACACTGAAGCTTTCTTT.

This clone occurred once. This sequence joins TRBV28 and TRBJ2-7, with a weak D call TRBD2 (5 bases). CDR1 and CDR2 (germline): MDHEN, SYDVKM. V shed 3 bases and J shed 7 bases, with 13 bases lying between them. The CDR3 consists of 13 residues. The CDR3 loop is CASSLGVPGEQYF. CDR3 bases: TGTGCCAGCAGTTTGGGTGTGCCGGGAGAGCAGTACTTC.

This clone was seen a single time. The chain uses TRBV13 and TRBJ1-2, with 11 bases that match TRBD1. This CDR3 comprises 15 residues. Per germline, CDR1 PRHDT and CDR2 FYEKMQ (reference sequence). The V segment lost 5 bases and the J segment 4 bases; nucleotides outside the gene matches: 6. In nucleotides, the CDR3 is TGTGCCAGCAGCGGTGGGACAGGGGGTTCCTATGGCTACACCTTC. It is translated as CASSGGTGGSYGYTF.

V gene TRBV6-4 combines with J gene TRBJ1-2; 7 bases match TRBD1. The V gene end was trimmed by 11 bases and the J gene end by 2 bases; junction bases not matched to a gene: 17. CDR1 and CDR2 (germline): MRHNA, SNTAGT. The CDR3 totals 16 residues. CDR3 region: CACLRDSILKNYGYTF. The CDR3 DNA follows: TGTGCCTGCCTTAGGGACAGCATTCTTAAAAACTATGGCTACACCTTC.

The gene calls are TRBV24-1 and TRBJ2-3; D might be TRBD2 (6 bases). The CDR3 length is 16 residues. Looked up from germline, CDR1 is KGHDR and CDR2 is SFDVKD. The V end lost 3 bases, the J end lost 0 bases, and 12 bases lay between the germline ends. In nucleotides, the CDR3 is TGTGCCACCAGTGATCCGGACTACCGGAGCACAGATACGCAGTATTTT. It codes for CATSDPDYRSTDTQYF.

The chain couples TRBV5-1 to TRBJ2-7; D remains unclear. Germline loops: CDR1 SGHRS, CDR2 YFSETQ. The ends were cut back, 5 bases at V and 5 bases at J, with 8 bases in the middle. The CDR3 sequence is 11 residues long. CDR3 residues: CASRYTDEQYF. For the CDR3, the DNA is TGCGCCAGCAGATATACTGACGAGCAGTACTTC.

As for this clone: Other DNA sequences from this sample encode an identical CDR3 as well. The chain links TRBV5-1 to TRBJ2-3; perhaps TRBD2 as D (5 bases). CDR1 and CDR2 from the germline V gene are SGHRS and YFSETQ. V gave up 2 bases and J gave up 1 base, with 5 bases separating them. This CDR3 is 13 amino acids long. This CDR3 reads CASSFSGTDTQYF. The CDR3 DNA sequence: TGCGCCAGCAGCTTTAGCGGCACAGATACGCAGTATTTT.

This clone was recorded a few times. The chain couples TRBV25-1 to TRBJ2-7; a weak D match, TRBD2 (5 bases). The CDR3 has 16 residues. Germline assignment: CDR1 MGHDK and CDR2 SYGVNS. V shed 3 bases and J shed 2 bases, with 17 bases lying between them. As DNA, the CDR3 is TGTGCCAGCAGTGACTCCGAGGGAACCCCCCCCTACGAGCAGTACTTC. Its protein is CASSDSEGTPPYEQYF.

This clone was seen more than once but under ten times. The chain joins TRBV10-2 to TRBJ2-2; 8 nucleotides match TRBD2. Looked up from germline, CDR1 is WSHSY and CDR2 is SAAADI. The CDR3 runs 16 residues. With V trimmed by 6 bases and J by 6 bases, 12 bases remained unmatched. The DNA of the CDR3 is TGCGCCAGCAGCAGCGGGAGAATTATAAGTGCCGGGGAGCTGTTTTTT. Translated: CASSSGRIISAGELFF.